This entry lists 17 T cell receptor beta chains sequenced from one sample in a study of shared clonotypes between healthy human individuals. Produced via immunoSEQ multiplex PCR; TCRdb's table is partial and in-frame only. The data contain over a million clones, roughly 74% of them singletons. The source material was memory CD4+ T cells from PBMCs. Subset in this sample: CD45RA-negative fraction. These receptor sequences come from a young man in good health. Some clones in this sample may be carry-over from other donors' samples.

This clone appeared a few times. The chain carries TRBV18 and TRBJ1-5; D unclear. Trimming took 1 base from V and 0 from J, leaving 10 bases between them. This CDR3 is built from 16 residues. CDR1 is KGHSH and CDR2 is LQKENI in the germline V gene. This CDR3 is CASSPRAVRSNQPQHF. As DNA, the CDR3 is TGTGCCAGCTCACCACGGGCCGTCCGTAGCAATCAGCCCCAGCATTTT.

This rearrangement joins TRBV7-2 to TRBJ2-4; D call uncertain. The germline V and J ends were trimmed by 3 bases and 7 bases, with 10 bases remaining between them. In germline, CDR1 is SGHTA, CDR2 FQGNSA. The length of the CDR3 is 13 residues. DNA for the CDR3: TGTGCCAGCAGCTTGATCTCAGACAACATTCAGTACTTC. Amino acid sequence: CASSLISDNIQYF.

This clone was recorded once. The rearrangement joins TRBV28 to TRBJ2-7; the D gene could be TRBD1 or TRBD2 (5 bases each). V was pared by 9 bases and J by 3 bases, with 18 bases between. Per the germline V gene, CDR1 is MDHEN and CDR2 is SYDVKM. The CDR3 length is 14 residues. The CDR3 protein is CASLAQGEGYEQYF. For the CDR3, the DNA is TGTGCCAGTTTAGCTCAGGGAGAAGGCTACGAGCAGTACTTC.

This clone came up a few times. The chain uses TRBV5-5 and TRBJ2-7; D gene uncertain. Per the germline V gene, CDR1 is SGHKS and CDR2 is YYEKEE (reference sequence). The CDR3 runs 12 residues. Trimming left V 4 bases short and J 0 bases short, with 5 bases between. Here the CDR3 DNA reads TGTGCCAGCAGCCAATCCTCCTACGAGCAGTACTTC. It is translated as CASSQSSYEQYF. Together with reference TRBV5-5 and TRBJ2-7, the CDR3 gives the full variable domain: DAGVTQSPTHLIKTRGQQVTLRCSPISGHKSVSWYQQVLGQGPQFIFQYYEKEERGRGNFPDRFSARQFPNYSSELNVNALLLGDSALYLCASSQSSYEQYFGPGTRLTVT.

This clone was seen a single time. V gene TRBV14 combines with J gene TRBJ2-5; D gene ambiguous. The germline V and J ends were trimmed by 4 bases and 4 bases, with 13 bases remaining between them. The CDR3 contains 14 residues. CDR1 is SGHDN and CDR2 is FVKESK in the germline V gene. CDR3 nucleotides: TGTGCCAGCAGCCCCCTCGGGCTCAGAGAGACCCAGTACTTC. Its protein is CASSPLGLRETQYF.

The chain joins TRBV4-2 to TRBJ2-7, with TRBD1 matching 7 bases. The ends lost 2 bases at V and 5 bases at J; junction bases unmatched: 15. The CDR3 length is 17 residues. Germline V gene data show CDR1 as LGHNA and CDR2 as YNFKEQ. This CDR3 reads CASSQTYRGVRSDEQYF. In DNA form, the CDR3 reads TGTGCCAGCAGCCAAACCTACAGGGGCGTGCGTTCGGACGAGCAGTACTTC.

The sample holds many counts of this clone. The chain has TRBV10-3 and TRBJ2-2; 8 bases line up with TRBD2. Germline assignment: CDR1 ENHRY and CDR2 SYGVKD. The CDR3 extends over 18 amino acids. V lost 3 bases to trimming and J lost 4 bases; unmatched junction nucleotides: 13. The chain's CDR3 is CAISEGSGGSGGTGELFF. The CDR3 bases are TGTGCCATCAGTGAAGGGTCTGGCGGGAGCGGGGGCACCGGGGAGCTGTTTTTT.

With respect to this clone: It is likely a read error, because the conserved phenylalanine at the end of the CDR3 is missing. The DNA is left out, because the CDR3 cannot be placed on it with certainty; the CDR3 is given as TCRdb lists it. The chain couples TRBV30 to TRBJ1-1; the table's D call of TRBD1 was not tested on the DNA. The germline CDR1 and CDR2 sequences are GTSNPN and SVGIG (reference sequence). The CDR3 is 12 residues long, ends included. The CDR3 spells CAWSVSKRTTGI.

The V gene is TRBV15, the J gene TRBJ2-5, with TRBD1 as a possible D gene (5 bases). Trimming stripped 0 bases from V and 1 base from J, with 12 bases between. Germline V CDR1 and CDR2: LNHNV, YYDKDF (reference sequence). This CDR3 contains 16 residues. This CDR3 is CATSRDLGQGQETQYF. The CDR3 coding sequence is TGTGCCACCAGCAGAGATCTCGGGCAGGGCCAAGAGACCCAGTACTTC.

In regard to this clone: At the DNA level, this CDR3 is encoded by other sequences in the same sample as well. The rearrangement joins TRBV5-1 to TRBJ2-7, with D perhaps given as TRBD1 or TRBD2 (5 bases each). Trimming cost V 0 bases and J 1 base, with 11 bases left between them. Germline V lookup: CDR1 SGHRS, CDR2 YFSETQ. The CDR3 is 15 amino acids. In DNA, the CDR3 is TGCGCCAGCAGCTTGGGAGGGGCCTCATCCTACGAGCAGTACTTC. It specifies CASSLGGASSYEQYF.

The gene calls are TRBV6-4 and TRBJ2-1; maybe TRBD2 (5 bases). V lost 6 bases to trimming and J lost 6 bases, with 15 bases between them. The CDR3 runs to 14 residues. CDR1 is MRHNA and CDR2 is SNTAGT in the germline V gene. CDR3 protein: CASSLTVEGNEQFF. The CDR3, as DNA: TGTGCCAGCAGCCTAACCGTTGAGGGCAATGAGCAGTTCTTC.

The chain carries TRBV6-5 and TRBJ1-6; D possibly corresponds to TRBD1 (6 bases). In germline, CDR1 is MNHEY, CDR2 SVGAGI. Deletions cut 3 bases from V and 8 bases from J, with 11 bases between. This CDR3 has 14 amino acids. Here the CDR3 DNA reads TGTGCCAGCAGTTATTCAGCAGGGGATTCACCCCTCCACTTT. The encoded protein is CASSYSAGDSPLHF.

Comments on this clone: Within the sample, other DNA sequences also encode this same CDR3. The chain is built from TRBV10-3 and TRBJ1-5, with D perhaps TRBD1 (6 bases). The germline V and J ends were trimmed by 3 bases and 2 bases, with 11 bases remaining between them. This CDR3 is built from 15 residues. Germline V gene data show CDR1 as ENHRY and CDR2 as SYGVKD. The CDR3 sequence: CAISEDRLGNQPQHF. DNA of the CDR3: TGTGCCATCAGTGAAGACAGGTTAGGCAATCAGCCCCAGCATTTT.

Note on this clone: Other DNA sequences within the sample encode an identical CDR3. The rearrangement uses TRBV20-1 and TRBJ2-7; D not certain. This CDR3 is built from 11 residues. Trimming stripped 0 bases from V and 6 bases from J, with 6 bases between. Germline loops: CDR1 DFQATT, CDR2 SNEGSKA (reference sequence). CDR3 sequence (DNA): TGCAGTGCTAGAGATCGGGTCGAGCAGTACTTC. Protein sequence: CSARDRVEQYF.

V and J are TRBV29-1 and TRBJ2-3; no reliable D call. V lost 2 bases to trimming and J lost 3 bases, with 9 bases between them. The CDR3 totals 13 residues. The germline gives CDR1 SQVTM, CDR2 ANQGSEA. CDR3 amino acids: CSVERPGTDTQYF. CDR3 DNA: TGCAGCGTTGAACGTCCTGGGACAGATACGCAGTATTTT.

This clone has just one count. The chain employs TRBV28 and TRBJ2-2; D uncertain. V was cut by 4 bases and J by 6 bases, with 6 bases left in between. This CDR3 comprises 12 residues. CDR1 is MDHEN, CDR2 SYDVKM, per germline. The CDR3 loop reads CASSSAPGELFF. CDR3 in DNA: TGTGCCAGCAGTTCAGCGCCCGGGGAGCTGTTTTTT.

The rearrangement links TRBV12-2 to TRBJ2-1; TRBD2, the D gene given by the table, was not confirmed from the DNA. TRBV12-2 is given as a pseudogene. CDR3 size: 15 residues. The CDR3 loop is CASRLEREEDNEQFF. CDR3 nucleotide sequence: TGTGCAAGTCGCCTCGAGCGGGAGGAAGACAATGAGCAGTTCTTC.